The present TCR beta chain was sequenced within a study of T cell changes during pregnancy in multiple sclerosis. Some clones are missing from TCRdb's copy, which holds only in-frame ones; the method was immunoSEQ multiplex PCR. This table has 90,000 to 95,000 clones, roughly 91% appearing once. The CDR3 runs to 15 residues. V lost 4 bases to trimming and J lost 12 bases; unmatched junction nucleotides: 6. CDR1 is SGHVS, CDR2 FQNEAQ, per germline. The chain is built from TRBV7-8 and TRBJ2-1, with 16 bases that match TRBD2. The origin of this receptor is a female donor with multiple sclerosis, enrolled in a pregnancy study. Sequenced material: peripheral blood, taken in the first trimester of pregnancy. The CDR3 here is CASSWGLAGGHGQFF. The CDR3 DNA reads as TGTGCCAGCAGCTGGGGACTAGCGGGGGGGCACGGGCAGTTCTTC.